These T cell receptor beta chains were read from a single sample in a study of T-cell reconstitution after alpha-beta-depleted transplantation in children. One entry per CDR3 protein results from TCRdb running MiXCR on the PCR reads. The sample lists roughly 45,000 distinct CDR3 sequences; around 9% were seen once. Sample: PBMCs, mostly from graft donor cells, taken 60 days after TCRalphabeta/CD19-depleted stem cell transplant. All receptors come from a male patient between 2 and 10 years old who had a stem cell transplant for chronic granulomatous disease, so the T cells may come from the graft donor. Both conserved end residues are part of each CDR3. Each record gives: J gene, V gene, D gene, clone size, CDR3 protein, CDR3 DNA. The D gene is left open where the match is weak. Clone size is given for some rows only: seen once, a few or many times, or a class if the clone is expanded.

TRBJ1-5,TRBV7-2,TRBD1,many,CASSLGQGISNQPQHF,TGTGCCAGCAGCCTAGGACAGGGGATTAGCAATCAGCCCCAGCATTTT
TRBJ1-1,TRBV5-1,TRBD1,few,CASSWGTGVLNTEAFF,TGCGCCAGCAGCTGGGGGACAGGGGTCTTGAACACTGAAGCTTTCTTT
TRBJ2-5,TRBV11-2,NA,NA,CASSLVGPPREETQYF,TGTGCCAGCAGCTTAGTTGGCCCCCCCAGAGAAGAGACCCAGTACTTC
TRBJ2-3,TRBV7-3,TRBD2,NA,CASSLGTSGRTDTQYF,TGTGCCAGCAGCCTGGGGACTAGCGGGAGGACAGATACGCAGTATTTT
TRBJ2-5,TRBV21-1,NA,NA,CAMSPVGETQYF,TGTGCCATGAGCCCGGTTGGGGAGACCCAGTACTTC
TRBJ1-3,TRBV10-3,NA,many,CATRADISGNTIYF,TGTGCCACCCGGGCGGACATCTCTGGAAACACCATATATTTT
TRBJ2-7,TRBV19,NA,few,CASSMSRYSYEQYF,TGTGCCAGTAGTATGTCTCGCTACTCCTACGAGCAGTACTTC
TRBJ2-7,TRBV7-6,NA,many,CASSIAASYEQYF,TGTGCCAGCAGTATAGCGGCCTCCTACGAGCAGTACTTC
TRBJ2-7,TRBV7-9,TRBD1,many,CASSSGTGMDEQYF,TGTGCCAGCAGCTCGGGGACAGGGATGGACGAGCAGTACTTC
TRBJ1-2,TRBV20-1,TRBD1,many,CSGGQGSYGYTF,TGCAGTGGAGGACAGGGGTCTTATGGCTACACCTTC
TRBJ2-1,TRBV20-1,NA,NA,CSARETGPFYNEQFF,TGCAGTGCTAGAGAAACAGGGCCTTTCTACAATGAGCAGTTCTTC
TRBJ2-5,TRBV10-3,NA,NA,CAISDPRTAQETQYF,TGTGCCATCAGTGACCCACGGACAGCCCAAGAGACCCAGTACTTC
TRBJ2-5,TRBV20-1,TRBD2,many,CSASWIAGQETQYF,TGCAGTGCTAGCTGGATAGCGGGACAAGAGACCCAGTACTTC
TRBJ2-7,TRBV7-8,TRBD2,NA,CASSLDAGRAAEQYF,TGTGCCAGCAGCTTAGACGCGGGGAGGGCGGCCGAGCAGTACTTC
TRBJ1-1,TRBV5-1,NA,many,CASSLRAGDTEAFF,TGCGCCAGCAGCTTGCGGGCAGGGGATACTGAAGCTTTCTTT
TRBJ1-4,TRBV28,TRBD1,NA,CASSNRDRGNEKLFF,TGTGCCAGCAGCAACCGGGACAGGGGAAATGAAAAACTGTTTTTT
TRBJ1-2,TRBV12-3/TRBV12-4,NA,many,CASRNSGGPGGYTF,TGTGCCAGCAGGAATTCCGGGGGGCCGGGTGGCTACACCTTC
TRBJ2-7,TRBV27,NA,many,CASGMTGLTYEQYF,TGTGCCAGTGGAATGACAGGCCTTACCTACGAGCAGTACTTC
TRBJ1-1,TRBV6-1,NA,many,CASSAGRANTEAFF,TGTGCCAGCAGTGCAGGGAGGGCGAACACTGAAGCTTTCTTT
TRBJ1-5,TRBV10-3,TRBD1,few,CAISVTGGNQPQHF,TGTGCCATCAGTGTGACAGGGGGGAATCAGCCCCAGCATTTT
TRBJ1-1,TRBV9,NA,many,CASSVGGRVGTEAFF,TGTGCCAGCAGCGTAGGGGGTCGGGTTGGAACTGAAGCTTTCTTT
TRBJ2-3,TRBV11-2,NA,NA,CASSLDGGTDTQYF,TGTGCCAGCAGCTTAGATGGAGGCACAGATACGCAGTATTTT
TRBJ2-7,TRBV6-2/TRBV6-3,TRBD1,many,CASSYTRDRTYEQYF,TGTGCCAGCAGTTACACCCGGGACAGAACCTACGAGCAGTACTTC
TRBJ2-1,TRBV9,NA,NA,CASSVAAGPYNEQFF,TGTGCCAGCAGCGTAGCTGCGGGACCTTACAATGAGCAGTTCTTC
TRBJ2-2,TRBV27,NA,many,CASLPASENTGELFF,TGTGCCAGCCTCCCAGCCAGCGAGAACACCGGGGAGCTGTTTTTT
TRBJ2-1,TRBV5-1,NA,medium-sized,CASSPLGGDYNEQFF,TGCGCCAGCAGCCCCTTAGGGGGAGACTACAATGAGCAGTTCTTC
TRBJ2-2,TRBV4-1,NA,many,CASKKGHRSVSGELFF,TGCGCCAGCAAGAAAGGACACCGGAGTGTGAGCGGGGAGCTGTTTTTT
TRBJ2-2,TRBV12-3/TRBV12-4,NA,many,CASSLGISLNTGELFF,TGTGCCAGCAGTTTAGGTATCAGCCTGAACACCGGGGAGCTGTTTTTT
TRBJ2-1,TRBV7-2,TRBD2,many,CASSLRTSGIEQFF,TGTGCCAGCAGCTTAAGGACTAGCGGGATCGAGCAGTTCTTC
TRBJ2-2,TRBV15,NA,NA,CATSGPGKHQYSTGELFF,TGTGCCACCAGCGGCCCAGGAAAGCACCAGTATTCTACCGGGGAGCTGTTTTTT
TRBJ2-7,TRBV10-3,NA,many,CAISESTRGKAYEQYF,TGTGCCATCAGTGAGTCGACTCGCGGAAAAGCCTACGAGCAGTACTTC
TRBJ2-1,TRBV20-1,NA,few,CSARVVASSYNEQFF,TGCAGTGCTAGAGTGGTAGCTTCATCCTACAATGAGCAGTTCTTC
TRBJ2-7,TRBV10-1,NA,many,CASSEGQENSYEQYF,TGCGCCAGCAGTGAAGGGCAGGAAAACTCCTACGAGCAGTACTTC
TRBJ2-5,TRBV12-5,TRBD2,many,CASGLAPGGTQYF,TGTGCTAGTGGTTTGGCCCCGGGAGGGACCCAGTACTTC
TRBJ2-2,TRBV20-1,TRBD2,few,CSARDEREGGGELFF,TGCAGTGCTAGAGATGAGAGGGAGGGCGGCGGGGAGCTGTTTTTT
TRBJ2-1,TRBV7-2,NA,many,CASSSSSWGEQFF,TGTGCCAGCAGCTCCTCTAGTTGGGGTGAGCAGTTCTTC
TRBJ1-6,TRBV30,NA,NA,CACMTGSYNSPLHF,TGTGCCTGTATGACAGGCTCCTATAATTCACCCCTCCACTTT
TRBJ2-1,TRBV7-9,NA,many,CASTPDFSSYNEQFF,TGTGCCAGCACCCCGGACTTCAGCTCCTACAATGAGCAGTTCTTC
TRBJ1-1,TRBV20-1,NA,many,CSARVGRGGTEAFF,TGCAGTGCCCGAGTTGGACGGGGGGGCACTGAAGCTTTCTTT
TRBJ2-7,TRBV2,NA,many,CASSEKKGGYEQYF,TGTGCCAGCAGTGAAAAGAAAGGCGGCTACGAGCAGTACTTC
TRBJ2-7,TRBV6-6,NA,many,CASSYHGPYEQYF,TGTGCCAGCAGTTATCACGGACCCTACGAGCAGTACTTC
TRBJ1-5,TRBV14,NA,many,CASSQFQNQPQHF,TGTGCCAGCAGCCAGTTTCAAAACCAGCCCCAGCATTTT
TRBJ2-1,TRBV6-1,TRBD2,many,CASSELAGSWDEQFF,TGTGCCAGCAGTGAGTTAGCGGGGTCTTGGGATGAGCAGTTCTTC
TRBJ2-4,TRBV9,NA,NA,CASGGLGRGIQYF,TGTGCCAGCGGGGGCTTAGGACGAGGGATTCAGTACTTC
TRBJ1-5,TRBV10-3,TRBD1,NA,CAISGDREYQPQHF,TGTGCCATCAGTGGTGACAGGGAGTATCAGCCCCAGCATTTT
TRBJ2-5,TRBV7-8,TRBD2,many,CASSLTSGGAVQETQYF,TGTGCCAGCAGCTTAACTAGCGGGGGGGCCGTCCAAGAGACCCAGTACTTC
TRBJ1-4,TRBV20-1,NA,many,CSAPGLNEKLFF,TGCAGTGCGCCGGGTCTGAATGAAAAACTGTTTTTT
TRBJ2-7,TRBV6-6,NA,many,CASSRAATYEQYF,TGTGCCAGCAGCCGGGCAGCCACCTACGAGCAGTACTTC
TRBJ2-7,TRBV2,TRBD1,many,CASIIQGQSLYEQYF,TGTGCCAGCATAATACAGGGACAGAGTCTCTACGAGCAGTACTTC
TRBJ2-3,TRBV9,TRBD2,many,CASSVGGSGSGIDTQYF,TGTGCCAGCAGCGTAGGAGGGAGCGGGAGTGGGATAGATACGCAGTATTTT
TRBJ1-5,TRBV20-1,NA,NA,CSAYGRLRAGRNQPQHF,TGCAGTGCTTATGGGAGGCTACGGGCAGGGCGGAATCAGCCCCAGCATTTT
TRBJ2-1,TRBV7-9,TRBD2,many,CASRLGTSGYNEQFF,TGTGCCAGCAGGCTCGGGACTAGCGGCTACAATGAGCAGTTCTTC
TRBJ2-3,TRBV9,NA,NA,CASSGDTQYF,TGTGCCAGCAGCGGAGATACGCAGTATTTT
TRBJ1-2,TRBV7-2,NA,many,CASSLVYQAGYTF,TGTGCCAGCAGCTTAGTTTATCAGGCCGGCTACACCTTC